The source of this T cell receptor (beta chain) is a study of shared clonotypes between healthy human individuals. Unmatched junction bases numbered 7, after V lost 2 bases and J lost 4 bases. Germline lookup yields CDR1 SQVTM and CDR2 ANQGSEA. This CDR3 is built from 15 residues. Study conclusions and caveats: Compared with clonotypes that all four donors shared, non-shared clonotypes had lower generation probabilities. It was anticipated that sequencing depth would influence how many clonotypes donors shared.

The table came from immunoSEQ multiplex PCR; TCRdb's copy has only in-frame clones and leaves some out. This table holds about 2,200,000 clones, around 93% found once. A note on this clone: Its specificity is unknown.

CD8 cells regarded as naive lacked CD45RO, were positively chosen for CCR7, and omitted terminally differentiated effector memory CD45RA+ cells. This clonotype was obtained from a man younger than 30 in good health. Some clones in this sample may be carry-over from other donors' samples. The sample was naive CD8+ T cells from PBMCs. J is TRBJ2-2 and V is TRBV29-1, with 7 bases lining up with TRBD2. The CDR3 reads CSVELSSGRTGELFF. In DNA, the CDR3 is TGCAGCGTTGAATTGTCTAGCGGACGCACCGGGGAGCTGTTTTTT.